This is a list of T cell receptor beta chains from one sample in a study of immune characterization of retroperitoneal liposarcoma. Each CDR3 protein gets one entry after TCRdb re-called the PCR reads with MiXCR. The data show about 2,600 distinct CDR3 sequences, with about 40% seen just once and 20% to 25% held by the top ten. Input material: tumor tissue. These TCRs come from a male donor with retroperitoneal liposarcoma. Each CDR3 is given with its conserved first and last residue. A D gene is named only where the DNA matches it firmly. Clone size is not always given. Where it is, it says once, few, many or a class for expanded clones.

clone size: few
V gene: TRBV6-5
D gene: NA
J gene: TRBJ2-3
CDR3 DNA: TGTGCCAGCAGCCTTAGACGGACGGAGCAAGATACGCAGTATTTT
CDR3 protein: CASSLRRTEQDTQYF

clone size: NA
V gene: TRBV11-3
D gene: TRBD2
J gene: TRBJ2-3
CDR3 DNA: TGTGCCAGCCCCACTAGCGGGAGTACAGATACGCAGTATTTT
CDR3 protein: CASPTSGSTDTQYF

clone size: few
V gene: TRBV4-1
D gene: NA
J gene: TRBJ2-5
CDR3 DNA: TGCGCCAGCAGCCAAGATGCCTCCGGAGAGACCCAGTACTTC
CDR3 protein: CASSQDASGETQYF

clone size: NA
V gene: TRBV7-9
D gene: TRBD1
J gene: TRBJ2-7
CDR3 DNA: TGTGCCAGCAGCTCAACGAGGACAGGACACTACGAGCAGTACTTC
CDR3 protein: CASSSTRTGHYEQYF

clone size: NA
V gene: TRBV4-2
D gene: NA
J gene: TRBJ2-5
CDR3 DNA: TGTGCCAGCAGCCAAGACCTAGCGAGGTGGGAGACCCAGTACTTC
CDR3 protein: CASSQDLARWETQYF

clone size: few
V gene: TRBV27
D gene: NA
J gene: TRBJ2-5
CDR3 DNA: TGTGCCAGCAGTTTACGTGGACAGCGAAACAATGAGCAGTACTTC
CDR3 protein: CASSLRGQRNNEQYF

clone size: NA
V gene: TRBV6-1
D gene: TRBD1
J gene: TRBJ2-1
CDR3 DNA: TGTGCCAGCAGACGACAGGGGGCTATATCCTACAATGAGCAGTTCTTC
CDR3 protein: CASRRQGAISYNEQFF

clone size: medium-sized
V gene: TRBV27
D gene: TRBD2
J gene: TRBJ2-1
CDR3 DNA: TGTGCCAGCAGCCCCGCACTAGCGGGGGCTGAGCAGTTCTTC
CDR3 protein: CASSPALAGAEQFF

clone size: few
V gene: TRBV7-3
D gene: TRBD1
J gene: TRBJ2-1
CDR3 DNA: TGTGCCAGCAGCCCTAACCGGCATGGACAGGGTCGCGAGCAGTTCTTC
CDR3 protein: CASSPNRHGQGREQFF

clone size: NA
V gene: TRBV7-6
D gene: NA
J gene: TRBJ2-1
CDR3 DNA: TGTGCCAGCAGCTTAGGCAGGGGATTCTCCTACGAGCAGTTCTTC
CDR3 protein: CASSLGRGFSYEQFF

clone size: NA
V gene: TRBV6-1
D gene: NA
J gene: TRBJ1-6
CDR3 DNA: TGTGCCAGCAGAACAGACGGGAAGAATTCACCCCTCCACTTT
CDR3 protein: CASRTDGKNSPLHF

clone size: NA
V gene: TRBV7-2
D gene: TRBD1
J gene: TRBJ2-7
CDR3 DNA: TGTGCCAGCAGCTTAACCGGGACAGGAGTTTCCTACGAGCAGTACTTC
CDR3 protein: CASSLTGTGVSYEQYF

clone size: NA
V gene: TRBV6-1
D gene: NA
J gene: TRBJ2-1
CDR3 DNA: TGTGCCAGCAGTGATGGGGGAAGCTCCTACAATGAGCAGTTCTTC
CDR3 protein: CASSDGGSSYNEQFF

clone size: NA
V gene: TRBV6-1
D gene: TRBD1
J gene: TRBJ1-5
CDR3 DNA: TGTGCCAGCAGTGGCCGGGACAGGGGGCTTCGTCAGCCCCAGCATTTT
CDR3 protein: CASSGRDRGLRQPQHF

clone size: few
V gene: TRBV10-2
D gene: TRBD2
J gene: TRBJ2-3
CDR3 DNA: TGCGCCAGCAGAACGGGGGGAGGTACAGATACGCAGTATTTT
CDR3 protein: CASRTGGGTDTQYF

clone size: NA
V gene: TRBV10-2
D gene: TRBD1
J gene: TRBJ1-2
CDR3 DNA: TGCGCCAGCGGTGCCCGGGACAGGGCGGGTGGCTACACCTTC
CDR3 protein: CASGARDRAGGYTF

clone size: few
V gene: TRBV10-1
D gene: NA
J gene: TRBJ2-2
CDR3 DNA: TGCGCCAGCAGTGAGTCGGGCAGGGACACCGGGGAGCTGTTTTTT
CDR3 protein: CASSESGRDTGELFF

clone size: NA
V gene: TRBV7-2
D gene: TRBD2
J gene: TRBJ2-1
CDR3 DNA: TGTGCCAGCAGCTTAGATGCCACCACCTCGCGGGAGACCCAGTTCTTC
CDR3 protein: CASSLDATTSRETQFF

clone size: NA
V gene: TRBV6-1
D gene: NA
J gene: TRBJ2-1
CDR3 DNA: TGTGCCAGCAGTCTGACAGGACGGTACAATGAGCAGTTCTTC
CDR3 protein: CASSLTGRYNEQFF

clone size: few
V gene: TRBV6-1
D gene: NA
J gene: TRBJ1-6
CDR3 DNA: TGTGCCAGCAGTGAACGGTACTCTCACCCACCCCTCCACTTT
CDR3 protein: CASSERYSHPPLHF

clone size: medium-sized
V gene: TRBV7-2
D gene: TRBD2
J gene: TRBJ2-3
CDR3 DNA: TGTGCCAGCAGCTTATATGGACTAGCGGGCGGGTGGGGCGACACAGATACGCAGTATTTT
CDR3 protein: CASSLYGLAGGWGDTDTQYF

clone size: large
V gene: TRBV6-6
D gene: NA
J gene: TRBJ2-3
CDR3 DNA: TGTGCCAGCAGTTACTCGCAGGATACGCAGTATTTT
CDR3 protein: CASSYSQDTQYF

clone size: NA
V gene: TRBV10-3
D gene: NA
J gene: TRBJ2-3
CDR3 DNA: TGTGCCATCAGTGAGCCGGGCGGGGACCCGAGTCCCACAGATACGCAGTATTTT
CDR3 protein: CAISEPGGDPSPTDTQYF

clone size: few
V gene: TRBV28
D gene: NA
J gene: TRBJ2-7
CDR3 DNA: TGTGCCAGCAGTATCTTTGGGTACTACGAGCAGTACTTC
CDR3 protein: CASSIFGYYEQYF

clone size: few
V gene: TRBV7-2
D gene: NA
J gene: TRBJ2-7
CDR3 DNA: TGTGCCAGCAGCTTAGAAGGAAGCGAGCAGTACTTC
CDR3 protein: CASSLEGSEQYF

clone size: NA
V gene: TRBV7-2
D gene: TRBD1
J gene: TRBJ2-5
CDR3 DNA: TGTGCCAGCAGCTTAAGGACAGGGAATCAAGAGACCCAGTACTTC
CDR3 protein: CASSLRTGNQETQYF

clone size: large
V gene: TRBV6-6
D gene: NA
J gene: TRBJ2-5
CDR3 DNA: TGTGCCAGCAGTTACGTCCTAAATCCCCTGGAGACCCAGTACTTC
CDR3 protein: CASSYVLNPLETQYF

clone size: NA
V gene: TRBV7-2
D gene: TRBD1
J gene: TRBJ1-2
CDR3 DNA: TGTGCCAGCAGCTTAGCATTCCGGGACAGGAGCACCTTC
CDR3 protein: CASSLAFRDRSTF

clone size: NA
V gene: TRBV7-6
D gene: TRBD2
J gene: TRBJ2-5
CDR3 DNA: TGTGCCAGCAGCTTAGCGGGGGGGGAGACCCAGTACTTC
CDR3 protein: CASSLAGGETQYF

clone size: medium-sized
V gene: TRBV12-3/TRBV12-4
D gene: NA
J gene: TRBJ2-2
CDR3 DNA: TGTGCCAGCAGTTTTTATCGCACCGGGGAGCTGTTTTTT
CDR3 protein: CASSFYRTGELFF

clone size: NA
V gene: TRBV6-5
D gene: TRBD2
J gene: TRBJ2-5
CDR3 DNA: TGTGCCAGCAGGGACAGCGGGAGTTCTGAGACCCAGTACTTC
CDR3 protein: CASRDSGSSETQYF

clone size: NA
V gene: TRBV15
D gene: NA
J gene: TRBJ2-7
CDR3 DNA: TGTGCCACCAGCAGAGGTCCAAACCGGGACACCGCCTACGAGCAGTACTTC
CDR3 protein: CATSRGPNRDTAYEQYF

clone size: medium-sized
V gene: TRBV28
D gene: NA
J gene: TRBJ2-1
CDR3 DNA: TGTGCCAGCAGCCGTTGGGACATAAGCAATGAGCAGTTCTTC
CDR3 protein: CASSRWDISNEQFF

clone size: NA
V gene: TRBV6-1
D gene: NA
J gene: TRBJ2-7
CDR3 DNA: TGTGCCAGCAGTTCCCCTCGCAGGACACGGTACGAGCAGTACTTC
CDR3 protein: CASSSPRRTRYEQYF

clone size: NA
V gene: TRBV27
D gene: NA
J gene: TRBJ2-1
CDR3 DNA: TGTGCCAGCAGTTCCCCCACCGACAGGCCGGGGCAGTTCTTC
CDR3 protein: CASSSPTDRPGQFF

clone size: large
V gene: TRBV12-3/TRBV12-4
D gene: TRBD1
J gene: TRBJ2-5
CDR3 DNA: TGTGCCAGCAGCAACCCCACCACAGGGGAGGAGACCCAGTACTTC
CDR3 protein: CASSNPTTGEETQYF

clone size: few
V gene: TRBV7-2
D gene: NA
J gene: TRBJ2-7
CDR3 DNA: TGTGCCAGCAGCTTATTCGTGTCGACAGGCTACTCCTACGAGCAGTACTTC
CDR3 protein: CASSLFVSTGYSYEQYF

clone size: NA
V gene: TRBV18
D gene: TRBD2
J gene: TRBJ2-1
CDR3 DNA: TGTGCCAGCTCACCACCGGGGATAGCGGGAGGCGGCAATGAGCAGTTCTTC
CDR3 protein: CASSPPGIAGGGNEQFF

clone size: NA
V gene: TRBV6-6
D gene: TRBD2
J gene: TRBJ2-1
CDR3 DNA: TGTGCCACTTCCCCACTAGCGGGGGCCAATGAGCAGTTCTTC
CDR3 protein: CATSPLAGANEQFF

clone size: few
V gene: TRBV12-3/TRBV12-4
D gene: NA
J gene: TRBJ2-5
CDR3 DNA: TGTGCCAGCAGTTTGGGGTACAATGAGCAGTACTTC
CDR3 protein: CASSLGYNEQYF

clone size: large
V gene: TRBV27
D gene: TRBD2
J gene: TRBJ2-3
CDR3 DNA: TGTGCCAGCAGTTGGAACTTGGGAGGGGCAGGGGATACGCAGTATTTT
CDR3 protein: CASSWNLGGAGDTQYF

clone size: NA
V gene: TRBV6-1
D gene: NA
J gene: TRBJ2-1
CDR3 DNA: TGTGCCAGCAGTTTGAGGGCGGTGGAGACCCAGTTCTTC
CDR3 protein: CASSLRAVETQFF

clone size: NA
V gene: TRBV6-1
D gene: NA
J gene: TRBJ2-1
CDR3 DNA: TGTGCCAGTTGGAGGGGAAGGACTAATTACGAGCAGTTCTTC
CDR3 protein: CASWRGRTNYEQFF

clone size: medium-sized
V gene: TRBV6-2/TRBV6-3
D gene: NA
J gene: TRBJ2-5
CDR3 DNA: TGTGCCAGCACCCTGGGGGGCGGGAAGACCCAGTACTTC
CDR3 protein: CASTLGGGKTQYF

clone size: few
V gene: TRBV6-5
D gene: NA
J gene: TRBJ2-3
CDR3 DNA: TGTGCCAGCAGTTACTCGGGACTGAGGGGCACAGATACGCAGTATTTT
CDR3 protein: CASSYSGLRGTDTQYF

clone size: large
V gene: TRBV7-6
D gene: TRBD2
J gene: TRBJ2-7
CDR3 DNA: TGTGCCAGCAGCACGACTAGCGGGGGGTCCATGTCCTACGAGCAGTACTTC
CDR3 protein: CASSTTSGGSMSYEQYF

clone size: NA
V gene: TRBV6-2/TRBV6-3
D gene: TRBD1
J gene: TRBJ2-7
CDR3 DNA: TGTGCCAGCAGTTACTCAATCCTCAGGCAGGGGGACGAGCAGTACTTC
CDR3 protein: CASSYSILRQGDEQYF

clone size: few
V gene: TRBV12-3/TRBV12-4
D gene: NA
J gene: TRBJ2-5
CDR3 DNA: TGTGCCAGCAGTTTAGCCCCCGGGGCCGGTGGAGAGACCCAGTACTTC
CDR3 protein: CASSLAPGAGGETQYF

clone size: NA
V gene: TRBV12-3/TRBV12-4
D gene: NA
J gene: TRBJ2-1
CDR3 DNA: TGTGCCAGCAGTCTAGGGGTCAGCCACGACAATGAGCAGTTCTTC
CDR3 protein: CASSLGVSHDNEQFF

clone size: few
V gene: TRBV6-2/TRBV6-3
D gene: TRBD2
J gene: TRBJ2-1
CDR3 DNA: TGTGCCAGCAGTTACTCCGGGACTAGCGGGGGGGCCTCCTACAATGAGCAGTTCTTC
CDR3 protein: CASSYSGTSGGASYNEQFF

clone size: few
V gene: TRBV6-1
D gene: TRBD2
J gene: TRBJ2-1
CDR3 DNA: TGTGCCAGCAGTGAACGCCTAGCGGGATTTCTGTACTTC
CDR3 protein: CASSERLAGFLYF